The 14 T cell receptor beta chains below come from one sample, sequenced in a study of graft-versus-host responses after intestinal transplantation. Their cognate antigens are unknown. Profiling relied on immunoSEQ multiplex PCR, and the TCRdb table lists in-frame clones only, not all of them. The data show 70,000 to 100,000 clones, with 85% to 90% seen just once and roughly 0.31% held by the top ten. Sequences were derived from unstimulated CD4+ T cells sorted from spleen or lymph node cells, sampled before intestinal transplant. The receptors were sampled from a human donor who received an intestinal transplant.

The CDR3 loop reads CASSLERGPQETQYF. For the CDR3, the DNA is TGTGCCAGCAGCTTAGAAAGAGGGCCCCAAGAGACCCAGTACTTC. The rearrangement uses TRBV7-8 and TRBJ2-5, with a weak D call TRBD2 (5 bases). V was cut by 1 base and J by 1 base, with 10 bases left in between. Germline V CDR1 and CDR2: SGHVS, FQNEAQ. The CDR3 has 15 residues. Drawing the rest from reference TRBV7-8 and TRBJ2-5, the complete variable domain is GAGVSQSPRYKVAKRGQDVALRCDPISGHVSLFWYQQALGQGPEFLTYFQNEAQLDKSGLPSDRFFAERPEGSVSTLKIQRTQQEDSAVYLCASSLERGPQETQYFGPGTRLLVL.

The chain employs TRBV7-2 and TRBJ2-7; 9 positions match TRBD2. The CDR3 is made up of 16 amino acids. In germline, CDR1 is SGHTA, CDR2 FQGNSA. V lost 1 base and J lost 4; bases outside the gene matches: 8. The CDR3 sequence: CASSLERLAGWYEQYF. Written as DNA, the CDR3 is TGTGCCAGCAGCTTAGAGCGGCTAGCGGGATGGTACGAGCAGTACTTC.

The V call is TRBV28, the J call TRBJ2-2; TRBD2 aligns across 7 bases. This CDR3 contains 17 residues. J lost 0 bases, V lost 8 bases, and 12 bases had no gene match. CDR1 is MDHEN and CDR2 is SYDVKM in the germline V gene. CDR3 coding DNA: TGTGCCAGCCAATGGGAGGGGAATTTCGCGAACACCGGGGAGCTGTTTTTT. Its translation is CASQWEGNFANTGELFF.

This clone occurred once. The CDR3 here is CASSLTGGSNEQFF. The CDR3 DNA sequence: TGTGCCAGCAGTTTGACGGGAGGATCAAATGAGCAGTTCTTC. The chain employs TRBV28 and TRBJ2-1, with TRBD2 matching 7 bases. CDR3 size: 14 residues. V lost 3 bases to trimming and J lost 7 bases; unmatched junction nucleotides: 6. CDR1 is MDHEN and CDR2 is SYDVKM in the germline V gene.

The rearrangement links TRBV5-1 to TRBJ2-1; TRBD2 matches at 11 bases. The ends lost 0 bases at V and 0 bases at J; junction bases unmatched: 8. CDR1 is SGHRS, CDR2 YFSETQ, per germline. The CDR3 has 19 amino acids. CDR3: CASSLGLAGSPHSYNEQFF. CDR3 in DNA: TGCGCCAGCAGCTTGGGACTAGCGGGATCCCCCCACTCCTACAATGAGCAGTTCTTC.

This clone is a singleton in its sample. The V call is TRBV28, the J call TRBJ1-1, with 8 bases that match TRBD1. Germline V lookup: CDR1 MDHEN, CDR2 SYDVKM. The CDR3 runs 15 residues. Trimming removed 3 bases from V and 1 base from J; junction bases left unmatched: 4. The CDR3 loop is CASSLPDRGNTEAFF. CDR3 coding DNA: TGTGCCAGCAGTTTGCCCGACAGGGGGAACACTGAAGCTTTCTTT.

A single count supports this clone. CDR3 in DNA: TGTGCCAGCAGCTTCGGGGGGGCGCGTAGACAGCCCCAGCATTTT. Its protein is CASSFGGARRQPQHF. The rearrangement links TRBV28 to TRBJ1-5, with D possibly TRBD1 on 6 matching bases. Germline CDR1 MDHEN, CDR2 SYDVKM. V lost 6 bases to trimming and J lost 7 bases, with 19 bases between them. The CDR3 has 15 residues.

The gene calls are TRBV5-1 and TRBJ1-2, with a tentative D call TRBD1 (6 bases). Germline V lookup: CDR1 SGHRS, CDR2 YFSETQ. V was trimmed by 5 bases and J by 4 bases, leaving 15 bases between them. The CDR3 runs to 14 residues. The CDR3 DNA reads as TGCGCCAGCAGTGTCGGGGGGGCTGGCTATGGCTACACCTTC. Translating it yields CASSVGGAGYGYTF.

The chain employs TRBV4-1 and TRBJ1-2, with D possibly TRBD1 on 6 matching bases. Germline lookup yields CDR1 MGHRA and CDR2 YSYEKL. Trimming shortened V by 6 bases and J by 5 bases, and 13 bases separated the two germline ends. This CDR3 region has 13 residues. In nucleotides, the CDR3 is TGCGCCAGCAGTCCAGGGGTTGAATATGGCTACACCTTC. Its protein is CASSPGVEYGYTF.

This rearrangement joins TRBV28 to TRBJ2-1, with D hard to call. The CDR3 consists of 15 residues. The V gene's germline CDR1 is MDHEN and CDR2 SYDVKM. Trimming shortened V by 7 bases and J by 5 bases, and 18 bases separated the two germline ends. The CDR3 is CASTTTPGLDNEQFF. CDR3 DNA sequence: TGTGCCAGCACCACCACGCCGGGTCTAGACAATGAGCAGTTCTTC.

This chain connects TRBV6-1 to TRBJ2-2; 7 nucleotides line up with TRBD1. The junction had 5 bases not matched to a gene; V was cut back by 3 bases and J by 4 bases. The CDR3 sequence is 15 residues long. Per germline, CDR1 MNHNS and CDR2 SASEGT. CDR3 region: CASSEPGQITGELFF. CDR3 DNA sequence: TGTGCCAGCAGTGAGCCGGGACAGATCACCGGGGAGCTGTTTTTT.

CDR3 loop: CSVEGGQGNTGELFF. The CDR3 nucleotides read TGCAGCGTTGAAGGAGGCCAGGGGAACACCGGGGAGCTGTTTTTT. The chain carries TRBV29-1 and TRBJ2-2, with a tentative D call TRBD1 (5 bases). The CDR3 sequence is 15 residues long. V was clipped by 1 base and J by 1 base, with 10 bases between them. The germline V gene encodes CDR1 SQVTM and CDR2 ANQGSEA.

The table lists this clone with a count of one. The rearrangement uses TRBV29-1 and TRBJ2-7, with 9 bases that match TRBD1. The V gene end was trimmed by 4 bases and the J gene end by 2 bases; junction bases not matched to a gene: 6. CDR3 size: 14 residues. Germline V gene data show CDR1 as SQVTM and CDR2 as ANQGSEA. In DNA form, the CDR3 reads TGCAGCGTTGCTCGGGACAGGGCTGCCTACGAGCAGTACTTC. Its protein product is CSVARDRAAYEQYF.

The chain carries TRBV29-1 and TRBJ2-7, with 9 bases that match TRBD2. Germline lookup yields CDR1 SQVTM and CDR2 ANQGSEA. This CDR3 region has 13 residues. The junction had 12 bases not matched to a gene; V was cut back by 8 bases and J by 7 bases. The CDR3 sequence: CSILLAGRGEQYF. In nucleotides, the CDR3 is TGCAGCATCTTACTAGCGGGTCGAGGTGAGCAGTACTTC.